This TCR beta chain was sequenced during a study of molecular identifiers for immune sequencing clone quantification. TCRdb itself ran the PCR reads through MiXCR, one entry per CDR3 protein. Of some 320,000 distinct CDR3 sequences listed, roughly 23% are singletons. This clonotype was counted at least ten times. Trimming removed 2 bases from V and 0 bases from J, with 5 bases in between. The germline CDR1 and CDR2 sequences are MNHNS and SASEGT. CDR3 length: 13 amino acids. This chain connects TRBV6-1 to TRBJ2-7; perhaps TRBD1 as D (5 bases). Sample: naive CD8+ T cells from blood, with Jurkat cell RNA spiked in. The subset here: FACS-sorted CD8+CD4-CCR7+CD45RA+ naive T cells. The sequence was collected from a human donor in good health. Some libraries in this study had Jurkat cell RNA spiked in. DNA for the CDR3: TGTGCCAGCAGTGAAACAGGCTCCTACGAGCAGTACTTC. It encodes CASSETGSYEQYF.